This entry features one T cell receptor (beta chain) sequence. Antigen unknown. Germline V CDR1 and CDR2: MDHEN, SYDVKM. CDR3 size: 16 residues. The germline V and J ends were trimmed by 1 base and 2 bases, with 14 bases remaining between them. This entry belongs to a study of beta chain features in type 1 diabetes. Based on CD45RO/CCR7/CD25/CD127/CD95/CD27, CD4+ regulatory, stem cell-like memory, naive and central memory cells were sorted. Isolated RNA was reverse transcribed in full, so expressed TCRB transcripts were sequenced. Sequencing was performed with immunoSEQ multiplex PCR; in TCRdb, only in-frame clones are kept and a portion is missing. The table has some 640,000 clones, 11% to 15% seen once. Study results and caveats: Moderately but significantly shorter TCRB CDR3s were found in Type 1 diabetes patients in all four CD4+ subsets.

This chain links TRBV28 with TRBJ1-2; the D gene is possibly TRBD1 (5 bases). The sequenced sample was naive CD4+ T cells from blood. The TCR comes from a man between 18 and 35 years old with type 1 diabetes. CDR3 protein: CASSLSGAGPNYGYTF. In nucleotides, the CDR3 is TGTGCCAGCAGTTTATCTGGGGCAGGGCCGAACTATGGCTACACCTTC.